The 30 T cell receptor beta chains below come from one sample, sequenced in a study of blood T cell repertoires in COVID-19. The repertoire was sequenced with immunoSEQ multiplex PCR; TCRdb's copy has only in-frame clones and lacks some. The table has 62,000 or so clones, 80% to 90% seen once. What was sequenced was peripheral blood. These TCRs come from a woman in her sixties with acute or convalescent COVID-19.

This clone has more than one count but fewer than ten. The rearrangement uses TRBV3-1 (or the pseudogene TRBV3-2) and TRBJ2-7; D is perhaps TRBD2 (6 bases). Germline loops: CDR1 LGHDT, CDR2 YNNKEL (reference sequence). V lost 10 bases to trimming and J lost 6 bases, with 19 bases between them. The length of the CDR3 is 13 residues. DNA of the CDR3: TGTGCCATCCAAGAGGGCAACGGGGGCGAGCAGTACTTC. It encodes CAIQEGNGGEQYF.

The rearrangement links TRBV28 to TRBJ2-2; unclear D gene. V lost 8 bases and J lost 2, with 6 bases in between. The CDR3 contains 12 residues. Germline assignment: CDR1 MDHEN and CDR2 SYDVKM. In DNA, the CDR3 is TGTGCCAGCTATAGCAACACCGGGGAGCTGTTTTTT. This gives the protein CASYSNTGELFF.

The chain recombines TRBV5-4 with TRBJ1-1; D might be TRBD1 (6 bases). Germline V gene data show CDR1 as SGHNT and CDR2 as YYREEE (reference sequence). Trimming left V 2 bases short and J 3 bases short, with 11 bases between. The CDR3 sequence is 14 residues long. The CDR3 nucleotides read TGTGCCAGCAGCTTCTCACAGGGCTACACTGAAGCTTTCTTT. Residues: CASSFSQGYTEAFF.

The chain has TRBV2 and TRBJ2-6, with 7 bases fitting TRBD1. The ends lost 2 bases at V and 2 bases at J; junction bases unmatched: 3. This CDR3 spans 16 amino acids. Germline V gene data show CDR1 as SNHLY and CDR2 as FYNNEI. CDR3 in DNA: TGTGCCAGCAGTGAAAGACAGGGAACTGGGGCCAACGTCCTGACTTTC. Amino acids: CASSERQGTGANVLTF.

The chain carries TRBV5-6 and TRBJ1-6; the D gene is possibly TRBD1 (6 bases). Trimming pared 0 bases from V and 8 bases from J, leaving 9 bases between. The CDR3 extends over 14 amino acids. In germline, CDR1 is SGHDT, CDR2 YYEEEE. CDR3 DNA: TGTGCCAGCAGCTTGGTGGGACAATATTCACCCCTCCACTTT. Protein: CASSLVGQYSPLHF.

The rearrangement uses TRBV5-4 and TRBJ1-3; 11 nucleotides align to TRBD1. This CDR3 spans 15 amino acids. V trimming: 3 bases; J trimming: 13 bases; junction bases outside the gene matches: 12. The V gene's germline CDR1 is SGHNT and CDR2 YYREEE (reference sequence). The CDR3 here is CASSSTLADRGRIYF. In nucleotides, the CDR3 is TGTGCCAGCAGCTCGACTCTTGCGGACAGGGGGCGTATATATTTT.

The chain joins TRBV9 to TRBJ1-1; D not resolved. Trimming shortened V by 2 bases and J by 1 base, and 15 bases separated the two germline ends. Per the germline V gene, CDR1 is SGDLS and CDR2 is YYNGEE. The CDR3 loop spans 16 amino acids. The CDR3 region has the DNA TGTGCCAGCAGCGTCCGAGACGGCCCAGGGAACACTGAAGCTTTCTTT. Its protein product is CASSVRDGPGNTEAFF.

This rearrangement joins TRBV2 to TRBJ2-5, with 7 positions matching TRBD2. Germline-derived CDR1 and CDR2 are SNHLY and FYNNEI. Trimming took 7 bases from V and 4 from J; bases not matched to a gene: 6. The CDR3 contains 13 residues. This CDR3 is CASMGTMGETQYF. The CDR3 bases are TGTGCCAGCATGGGGACTATGGGAGAGACCCAGTACTTC.

This clone was seen a single time. The chain links TRBV27 to TRBJ2-5; 10 bases agree with TRBD2. The CDR3 contains 14 residues. From germline, CDR1 is MNHEY and CDR2 SMNVEV (reference sequence). Trimming cost V 3 bases and J 10 bases; bases outside gene matches: 8. In DNA, the CDR3 is TGTGCCAGCAGTTTGGCAGCGGGAGGGCCGTTCCAGTACTTC. Protein product: CASSLAAGGPFQYF.

This chain joins TRBV5-1 and TRBJ1-6; D is possibly TRBD1 (6 bases). CDR1 and CDR2 from the germline V gene are SGHRS and YFSETQ. CDR3 size: 14 residues. Trimming removed 0 bases at V and 7 bases at J, with 8 bases between. The CDR3 here is CASSLAQGNSPLHF. CDR3 DNA sequence: TGCGCCAGCAGCTTGGCCCAGGGGAATTCACCCCTCCACTTT. The full variable domain, completed using reference TRBV5-1 and TRBJ1-6, is KAGVTQTPRYLIKTRGQQVTLSCSPISGHRSVSWYQQTPGQGLQFLFEYFSETQRNKGNFPGRFSGRQFSNSRSEMNVSTLELGDSALYLCASSLAQGNSPLHFGNGTRLTVT.

This clone was counted once. V is TRBV11-2 and J is TRBJ1-1; perhaps TRBD1 as D (5 bases). CDR1 is SGHAT and CDR2 is FQNNGV in the germline V gene. V dropped 6 bases and J dropped 11 bases, with 16 bases sitting between them. The CDR3 runs 12 residues. DNA for the CDR3: TGTGCCAGCAGTTTCGACAGTGGTCGGGCTTTCTTT. Protein: CASSFDSGRAFF. Together with reference TRBV11-2 and TRBJ1-1, the CDR3 gives the full variable domain: EAGVAQSPRYKIIEKRQSVAFWCNPISGHATLYWYQQILGQGPKLLIQFQNNGVVDDSQLPKDRFSAERLKGVDSTLKIQPAKLEDSAVYLCASSFDSGRAFFGQGTRLTVV.

The chain couples TRBV3-1 (or the pseudogene TRBV3-2) to TRBJ1-3, with D perhaps TRBD1 (6 bases). The CDR3 is 17 residues long. The ends were cut back, 2 bases at V and 4 bases at J, with 18 bases in the middle. Germline V gene data show CDR1 as LGHDT and CDR2 as YNNKEL (reference sequence). The CDR3 here is CASSQIVRQGIGNTIYF. CDR3 bases: TGTGCCAGCAGCCAAATCGTTCGTCAGGGGATAGGAAACACCATATATTTT.

The chain links TRBV5-1 to TRBJ2-1; 8 bases are a match to TRBD1. The CDR3 length is 14 residues. Trimming took 5 bases from V and 8 from J; bases not matched to a gene: 9. Germline lookup yields CDR1 SGHRS and CDR2 YFSETQ. The CDR3 reads CASRGWTGLDEQFF. The DNA of the CDR3 is TGCGCCAGCAGGGGATGGACAGGGTTGGATGAGCAGTTCTTC.

The chain recombines TRBV6-5 with TRBJ2-2; TRBD1 aligns across 7 bases. The length of the CDR3 is 13 residues. The ends lost 10 bases at V and 5 bases at J; junction bases unmatched: 7. Germline V gives CDR1 MNHEY, CDR2 SVGAGI. The CDR3 DNA sequence: TGTGCCATCGGGACAGTCGGAACCGGGGAGCTGTTTTTT. It specifies CAIGTVGTGELFF.

This clone was seen a few times. The chain is built from TRBV3-1 (or the pseudogene TRBV3-2) and TRBJ1-3; a weak D match, TRBD1 (6 bases). The CDR3 has 15 amino acids. Germline-derived CDR1 and CDR2 are LGHDT and YNNKEL (reference sequence). V lost 2 bases, J lost 8 bases, and 16 bases lay in between. The CDR3 region has the DNA TGTGCCAGCAGCCAAAGCAGGGGTGGTCGGGACACCATATATTTT. Translating it yields CASSQSRGGRDTIYF.

The V call is TRBV27, the J call TRBJ2-7; 9 bases are a match to TRBD1. The germline CDR1 and CDR2 sequences are MNHEY and SMNVEV (reference sequence). The CDR3 totals 17 residues. The junction had 14 bases not matched to a gene; V was cut back by 2 bases and J by 6 bases. The CDR3 is CASSLGSGTGFLGEQYF. The CDR3 bases are TGTGCCAGCAGTTTAGGCTCCGGGACAGGGTTTCTCGGCGAGCAGTACTTC.

The chain links TRBV7-8 to TRBJ1-1, with D maybe TRBD1 (5 bases). Germline loops: CDR1 SGHVS, CDR2 FQNEAQ. With 4 bases removed from V and 4 bases from J, the gap between germline ends came to 7 bases. The CDR3 has 12 residues. The DNA of the CDR3 is TGTGCCAGCAGCTCCCAGGGCACTGAAGCTTTCTTT. Its translation is CASSSQGTEAFF.

The CDR3 DNA sequence: TGCAGCGTTGTCGGACTGGACAGGGGGCAATACGAGCAGTACTTC. This codes for CSVVGLDRGQYEQYF. V is TRBV29-1 and J is TRBJ2-7, with 11 bases lining up with TRBD1. The V segment lost 4 bases and the J segment 4 bases; nucleotides outside the gene matches: 9. The V gene's germline CDR1 is SQVTM and CDR2 ANQGSEA. CDR3 size: 15 residues.

The chain has TRBV27 and TRBJ2-1; weak D call: TRBD1 (6 bases). The CDR3 is made up of 14 amino acids. The V end was cut by 0 bases, the J end by 4 bases, with 7 bases between. CDR1 is MNHEY and CDR2 is SMNVEV in the germline V gene (reference sequence). CDR3 amino acids: CASSLSRGYNEQFF. The CDR3 DNA sequence: TGTGCCAGCAGTTTATCCAGGGGTTACAATGAGCAGTTCTTC.

The V and J genes are TRBV24-1 and TRBJ2-2; D is possibly TRBD1 (6 bases). Between the trimmed V and J ends, which lost 4 bases and 5 bases, there was a span of 13 bases. The germline V gene encodes CDR1 KGHDR and CDR2 SFDVKD. The CDR3 contains 15 residues. The CDR3 here is CATSDVRGATGELFF. DNA for the CDR3: TGTGCCACCAGTGACGTCAGGGGTGCGACCGGGGAGCTGTTTTTT.

V and J are TRBV29-1 and TRBJ2-3; 10 nucleotides match TRBD1. With 4 bases clipped from V and 1 base from J, the junction kept 2 bases outside the gene matches. The CDR3 length is 14 residues. The germline V gene encodes CDR1 SQVTM and CDR2 ANQGSEA. CDR3 sequence (DNA): TGCAGCGTTGTGGGGACAGGGGGCACAGATACGCAGTATTTT. Amino acids: CSVVGTGGTDTQYF.

The chain has TRBV27 and TRBJ2-1, with TRBD2 matching over 8 bases. CDR1 is MNHEY, CDR2 SMNVEV, per germline (reference sequence). Trimming at V came to 6 bases and at J to 8 bases, leaving 12 bases not matched to a gene. This CDR3 has 15 residues. CDR3 in amino acids: CASSQTGGPVDEQFF. For the CDR3, the DNA is TGTGCCAGCAGCCAGACGGGGGGGCCTGTCGATGAGCAGTTCTTC.

In nucleotides, the CDR3 is TGTGCCAGCAGCCAAAGGCCGGTTGTCGGCGGGAGGGGTTTTTCCGCCGGGGAGCTGTTTTTT. Translation gives CASSQRPVVGGRGFSAGELFF. The rearrangement links TRBV3-1 (or the pseudogene TRBV3-2) to TRBJ2-2, with 9 bases that match TRBD2. CDR1 LGHDT and CDR2 YNNKEL come from the germline V gene (reference sequence). The J segment lost 6 bases and the V segment lost 2 bases, leaving 22 bases of the junction unmatched. The CDR3 consists of 21 residues.

This chain joins TRBV5-6 and TRBJ1-5; the match to TRBD1 covers 7 bases. The CDR3 consists of 14 residues. After removal of 2 bases from V and 10 bases from J, the junction contained 9 bases not matched to a gene. CDR1 SGHDT and CDR2 YYEEEE come from the germline V gene. The CDR3 DNA follows: TGTGCCAGCAGCTTAGGGCAGGGGGGAGTACCCCAGCATTTT. Protein sequence: CASSLGQGGVPQHF.

The V call is TRBV6-5, the J call TRBJ2-7; 8 bases match TRBD1. The CDR3 sequence is 14 residues long. Looked up from germline, CDR1 is MNHEY and CDR2 is SVGAGI. J gave up 9 bases and V 6 bases, and 13 bases lay outside the gene matches. The CDR3 loop reads CASSNLGTGGGQYF. The CDR3 DNA reads as TGTGCCAGCAGCAACCTGGGGACAGGCGGCGGGCAGTACTTC.

This clone was counted once. This chain connects TRBV6-6 to TRBJ1-2; tentative D call: TRBD1 (5 bases). V was shortened by 2 bases and J by 8 bases, with 12 bases between the two germline ends. This CDR3 spans 13 amino acids. Germline CDR1 MNHNY, CDR2 SVGAGI (reference sequence). This CDR3 is CASSYERDWGYTF. DNA for the CDR3: TGTGCCAGCAGTTACGAGAGGGACTGGGGCTACACCTTC.

The J gene is TRBJ1-4, the V gene TRBV5-1; 9 bases are a match to TRBD1. V lost 4 bases and J lost 2; bases outside the gene matches: 9. The germline CDR1 and CDR2 sequences are SGHRS and YFSETQ. This CDR3 is 17 amino acids long. The CDR3 nucleotides are TGCGCCAGCAGCCAGGACAGGGGTGTGGATACTAATGAAAAACTGTTTTTT. This gives the protein CASSQDRGVDTNEKLFF.

This clone has a single count. The chain carries TRBV6-5 and TRBJ2-7; tentative D call: TRBD1 (6 bases). Germline CDR1 reads MNHEY; CDR2 reads SVGAGI. This CDR3 is 15 amino acids long. Trimming took 2 bases from V and 6 from J, leaving 17 bases between them. The CDR3 DNA reads as TGTGCCAGCAGTTACAGTGGGACATCTAATTTCGAGCAGTACTTC. As protein: CASSYSGTSNFEQYF.

This clone appeared once. This sequence joins TRBV5-4 and TRBJ2-7, with a weak D call TRBD1 (5 bases). V shed 0 bases and J shed 0 bases, with 7 bases lying between them. This CDR3 contains 14 residues. CDR1 is SGHNT, CDR2 YYREEE, per germline (reference sequence). The CDR3 bases are TGTGCCAGCAGCTTGGCAGGGCACTCCTACGAGCAGTACTTC. It is translated as CASSLAGHSYEQYF.

The rearrangement uses TRBV5-4 and TRBJ1-1; D is perhaps TRBD1 (5 bases). The V gene's germline CDR1 is SGHNT and CDR2 YYREEE (reference sequence). The CDR3 has 16 residues. V lost 3 bases and J 2 bases, leaving 17 bases between the germline ends. This CDR3 is CASSSGAGGENTEAFF. The CDR3 bases are TGTGCCAGCAGCTCCGGGGCCGGGGGTGAAAACACTGAAGCTTTCTTT.